A selection of T cell receptor beta chains follows, all from one sample in a study of radiotherapy plus CTLA-4 blockade in lung cancer. Profiling relied on immunoSEQ multiplex PCR, and the TCRdb table lists in-frame clones only, not all of them. This sample has around 110,000 clones, with 85% to 90% found just once. This material consisted of peripheral blood, taken from a patient treated with radiotherapy plus ipilimumab. These receptors were collected from a human donor with non-small cell lung cancer that progressed on radiotherapy plus ipilimumab. Both conserved end residues are part of each CDR3. A D gene is named only where the DNA matches it firmly. Clone size, where shown, is once, few, many, or a class for clones that have expanded.

cdr3_nt: TGTGCCAGTAGAAATGACCGAGAGACCCAGTACTTC
cdr3_aa: CASRNDRETQYF
clone_size: NA
d_call: NA
v_call: TRBV19
j_call: TRBJ2-5

cdr3_nt: TGTGCCAGCAGCTTATCAGAGCTCTCTTCTGGAAACACCATATATTTT
cdr3_aa: CASSLSELSSGNTIYF
clone_size: NA
d_call: NA
v_call: TRBV7-8
j_call: TRBJ1-3

cdr3_nt: TGTGCCAGCAGAAAGAGGTCGGTCGACGAGCAGTACTTC
cdr3_aa: CASRKRSVDEQYF
clone_size: NA
d_call: NA
v_call: TRBV27
j_call: TRBJ2-7

cdr3_nt: TGTGCCAGCAGCTTTCAGGGGCAAGGGGACGAGCAGTACTTC
cdr3_aa: CASSFQGQGDEQYF
clone_size: NA
d_call: NA
v_call: TRBV7-6
j_call: TRBJ2-7

cdr3_nt: TGTGCCAGCAGTGATGGGACCTACAATGAGCAGTTCTTC
cdr3_aa: CASSDGTYNEQFF
clone_size: NA
d_call: NA
v_call: TRBV2
j_call: TRBJ2-1

cdr3_nt: TGCGCCAGCAGCTTGGCGACTAGCGGGAGTGGGGAGCAGTACTTC
cdr3_aa: CASSLATSGSGEQYF
clone_size: NA
d_call: TRBD2
v_call: TRBV5-1
j_call: TRBJ2-7

cdr3_nt: TGTGCCAGCAGCTTGGGGGGCCGGGGAACTGAAGCTTTCTTT
cdr3_aa: CASSLGGRGTEAFF
clone_size: NA
d_call: NA
v_call: TRBV5-8
j_call: TRBJ1-1

cdr3_nt: TGTGCCAGCAGTTTTCTTGAGGGACAGGGCCGCGCTGAAGCTTTCTTT
cdr3_aa: CASSFLEGQGRAEAFF
clone_size: NA
d_call: TRBD1
v_call: TRBV28
j_call: TRBJ1-1

cdr3_nt: TGTGCCAGCAGCTTAGCGGGGACGGCTAAGAGGGGGACCCAGTACTTC
cdr3_aa: CASSLAGTAKRGTQYF
clone_size: once
d_call: NA
v_call: TRBV7-2
j_call: TRBJ2-5

cdr3_nt: TGTGCCAGCAGTGTTTCCGAGCAGTACTTC
cdr3_aa: CASSVSEQYF
clone_size: NA
d_call: NA
v_call: TRBV2
j_call: TRBJ2-7

cdr3_nt: TGTGCCAGCAGCCCCGGGACAGGGTGGAATGAAAAACTGTTTTTT
cdr3_aa: CASSPGTGWNEKLFF
clone_size: NA
d_call: TRBD1
v_call: TRBV5-8
j_call: TRBJ1-4

cdr3_nt: TGTGCCAGCTCATCGCAAACAGGGGGGAAAACTGAAGCTTTCTTT
cdr3_aa: CASSSQTGGKTEAFF
clone_size: NA
d_call: TRBD1
v_call: TRBV18
j_call: TRBJ1-1

cdr3_nt: TGTGCTAGTGGTTCCGGAGGAGTGGGTGAAAAACTGTTTTTT
cdr3_aa: CASGSGGVGEKLFF
clone_size: NA
d_call: NA
v_call: TRBV12-5
j_call: TRBJ1-4

cdr3_nt: TGCGCCAGCAGCTTGGATAGGACTAGCGGGAGTTGGGGCACAGATACGCAGTATTTT
cdr3_aa: CASSLDRTSGSWGTDTQYF
clone_size: NA
d_call: TRBD2
v_call: TRBV5-1
j_call: TRBJ2-3

cdr3_nt: TGTGCCAGCAGCTTGCAGCGTGGCGAGCAGTACTTC
cdr3_aa: CASSLQRGEQYF
clone_size: NA
d_call: NA
v_call: TRBV5-6
j_call: TRBJ2-7

cdr3_nt: TGTGCCAGCAGCGTAGAGGGAGCCCACTCCTACGAGCAGTACTTC
cdr3_aa: CASSVEGAHSYEQYF
clone_size: NA
d_call: NA
v_call: TRBV9
j_call: TRBJ2-7

cdr3_nt: TGTGCCTGGAGAGGTCAGGCGAACACTGAAGCTTTCTTT
cdr3_aa: CAWRGQANTEAFF
clone_size: NA
d_call: NA
v_call: TRBV30
j_call: TRBJ1-1

cdr3_nt: TGTGCCAGCAGTTCGACAAGGGACAGGGGGGACTATGGCTACACCTTC
cdr3_aa: CASSSTRDRGDYGYTF
clone_size: NA
d_call: TRBD1
v_call: TRBV27
j_call: TRBJ1-2

cdr3_nt: TGTGCCAGTAATCCCTCGTGGAGCGGGAGGGGGTCGTGGGAGCAGTTCTTC
cdr3_aa: CASNPSWSGRGSWEQFF
clone_size: NA
d_call: TRBD2
v_call: TRBV19
j_call: TRBJ2-1

cdr3_nt: TGTGCCAGCAGCTTGGGGACAAACGTAATCACAGATACGCAGTATTTT
cdr3_aa: CASSLGTNVITDTQYF
clone_size: NA
d_call: NA
v_call: TRBV5-8
j_call: TRBJ2-3

cdr3_nt: TGTGCCAGCAGCGTCGCTGGGGGTTTGATCGGGGAGCTGTTTTTT
cdr3_aa: CASSVAGGLIGELFF
clone_size: NA
d_call: NA
v_call: TRBV9
j_call: TRBJ2-2

cdr3_nt: TGTGCCAGCAGCCGAGCCACAGATACGCAGTATTTT
cdr3_aa: CASSRATDTQYF
clone_size: NA
d_call: NA
v_call: TRBV6-6
j_call: TRBJ2-3

cdr3_nt: TGTGCCAGTAGTATAGATGAGGAACACGAGCAGTACTTC
cdr3_aa: CASSIDEEHEQYF
clone_size: NA
d_call: NA
v_call: TRBV19
j_call: TRBJ2-7